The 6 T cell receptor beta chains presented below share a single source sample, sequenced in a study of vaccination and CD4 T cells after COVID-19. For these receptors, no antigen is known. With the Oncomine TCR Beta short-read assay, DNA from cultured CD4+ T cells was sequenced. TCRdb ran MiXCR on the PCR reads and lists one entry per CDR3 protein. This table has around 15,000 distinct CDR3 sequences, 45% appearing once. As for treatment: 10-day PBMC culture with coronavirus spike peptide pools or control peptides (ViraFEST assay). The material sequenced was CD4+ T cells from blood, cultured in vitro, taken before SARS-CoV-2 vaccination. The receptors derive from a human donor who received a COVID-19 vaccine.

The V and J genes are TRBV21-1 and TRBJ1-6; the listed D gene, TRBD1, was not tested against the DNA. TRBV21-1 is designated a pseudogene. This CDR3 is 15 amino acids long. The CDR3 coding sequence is TGTGCCAGCAGCGAAAGGGCAGGGGGTAATTCACCCCTCCACTTT. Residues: CASSERAGGNSPLHF.

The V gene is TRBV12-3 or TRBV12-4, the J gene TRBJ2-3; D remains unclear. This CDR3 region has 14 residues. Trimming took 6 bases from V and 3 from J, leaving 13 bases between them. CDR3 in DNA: TGTGCCAGCAGCGGTGGCAGGATTACAGATACGCAGTATTTT. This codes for CASSGGRITDTQYF.

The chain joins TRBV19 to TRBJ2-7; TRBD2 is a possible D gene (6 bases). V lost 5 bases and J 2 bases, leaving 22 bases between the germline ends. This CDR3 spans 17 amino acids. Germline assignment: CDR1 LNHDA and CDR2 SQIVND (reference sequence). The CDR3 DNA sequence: TGTGCCAGTAGTCCCCCTTCTAGCGTTGGAGGACCCTACGAGCAGTACTTC. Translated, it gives CASSPPSSVGGPYEQYF. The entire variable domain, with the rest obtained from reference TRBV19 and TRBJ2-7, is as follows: DGGITQSPKYLFRKEGQNVTLSCEQNLNHDAMYWYRQDPGQGLRLIYYSQIVNDFQKGDIAEGYSVSREKKESFPLTVTSAQKNPTAFYLCASSPPSSVGGPYEQYFGPGTRLTVT.

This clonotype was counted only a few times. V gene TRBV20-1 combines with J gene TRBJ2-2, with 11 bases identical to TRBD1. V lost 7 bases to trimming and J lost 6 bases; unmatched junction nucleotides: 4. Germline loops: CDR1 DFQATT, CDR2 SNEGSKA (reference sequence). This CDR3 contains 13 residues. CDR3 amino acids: CSVPGQGAGELFF. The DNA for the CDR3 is TGCAGTGTCCCGGGACAGGGGGCCGGGGAGCTGTTTTTT.

CDR3 nucleotide sequence: TGTGCCAGCAGCTTGGAGGGGTCGGGGCAGCCCCAGCATTTT. Translated: CASSLEGSGQPQHF. The chain recombines TRBV5-4 with TRBJ1-5; weak D call: TRBD1 (5 bases). V was trimmed by 0 bases and J by 7 bases, leaving 11 bases between them. Germline V gives CDR1 SGHNT, CDR2 YYREEE (reference sequence). The CDR3 length is 14 residues.

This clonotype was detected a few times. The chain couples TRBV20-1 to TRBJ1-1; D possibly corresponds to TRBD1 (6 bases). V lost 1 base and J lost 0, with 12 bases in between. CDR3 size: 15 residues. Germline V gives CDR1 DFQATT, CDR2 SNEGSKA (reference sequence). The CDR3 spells CSARVGGGLNTEAFF. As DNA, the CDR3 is TGCAGTGCTAGAGTGGGGGGGGGCTTGAACACTGAAGCTTTCTTT.